This T cell receptor beta chain was recorded in a study of blood T cell repertoires in COVID-19. Looking at the study overall: The analysed material was cDNA or gDNA that came from T cells, B-cell-depleted T cells, or PBMCs.

Germline loops: CDR1 MNHEY, CDR2 SVGEGT. CDR3 length: 17 amino acids. V was pared by 4 bases and J by 6 bases, with 22 bases between. Authors' analysis steps: Reference gene primers were amplified, and this amplification served to estimate nucleated cell counts. Generated by immunoSEQ multiplex PCR, the TCRdb table keeps only in-frame clones and is missing some. That table supplies the V and J calls and clone size; D and trimming were determined from the DNA. The sample holds some 340,000 clones; more than 75% are singletons and the top ten take under 5.5%. The chain carries TRBV6-2 or TRBV6-3 and TRBJ2-1; weak D call: TRBD2 (7 bases). The specimen sequenced was PBMCs or T cells enriched from blood (not recorded which). The clonotype originates from a young woman who had recovered from COVID-19. The CDR3, as DNA: TGTGCCAGCAGTTCTTATATGGGGGGGCGGCCCCGCAATGAGCAGTTCTTC. Residues: CASSSYMGGRPRNEQFF.